These 24 T cell receptor beta chains share one sample of origin, sequenced in a study of post-analysis software for immune sequencing data. Study results and caveats: Roughly 5 TRBV segments, TRBV5-6, TRBV5-1 and TRBV20-1 among them, were found more frequent in patients than controls.

No antigen is known for these receptors. The TCR beta cDNA libraries carried unique molecular identifiers. TCRdb reprocessed the PCR reads via MiXCR and lists one record per CDR3 protein. The table has roughly 800,000 distinct CDR3 sequences, roughly 27% seen once. The sequencing input was blood. The source of these receptors is a girl aged 10 to 17 with multiple sclerosis.

The table lists this clonotype with many counts. The CDR3 here is CASSSPLSLTRQGYNEQFF. CDR3 coding DNA: TGTGCCAGCAGCTCCCCCTTATCCCTAACTAGGCAGGGCTACAATGAGCAGTTCTTC. This rearrangement joins TRBV7-9 to TRBJ2-1; D is possibly TRBD1 or TRBD2 (5 bases each). The CDR3 length is 19 residues. CDR1 is SEHNR, CDR2 FQNEAQ, per germline (reference sequence). The V gene lost 4 bases and the J gene lost 3 bases, with 25 bases spanning the gap.

This chain joins TRBV4-3 and TRBJ2-1; D is perhaps TRBD1 or TRBD2 (5 bases each). The CDR3 covers 17 residues. The germline CDR1 and CDR2 sequences are LGHNA and YSLEER. The V and J ends lost 4 bases and 2 bases respectively, with 18 bases between them. CDR3 bases: TGCGCCAGCAGCCCAGAATTTCCGGGACCGACCTACAATGAGCAGTTCTTC. Encoded protein: CASSPEFPGPTYNEQFF.

This clonotype was recorded many times. The V call is TRBV5-5, the J call TRBJ2-7, with unresolved D. Germline V gives CDR1 SGHKS, CDR2 YYEKEE (reference sequence). The CDR3 has 14 amino acids. V lost 0 bases and J 2 bases, leaving 9 bases between the germline ends. The CDR3, as DNA: TGTGCCAGCAGCTTGGCCGGAACAGCCTACGAGCAGTACTTC. This encodes CASSLAGTAYEQYF. Full variable domain (remainder filled in from reference TRBV5-5 and TRBJ2-7): DAGVTQSPTHLIKTRGQQVTLRCSPISGHKSVSWYQQVLGQGPQFIFQYYEKEERGRGNFPDRFSARQFPNYSSELNVNALLLGDSALYLCASSLAGTAYEQYFGPGTRLTVT.

This clonotype has more than one count but fewer than ten. The V and J genes are TRBV7-2 and TRBJ2-5, with 7 bases fitting TRBD2. Losses at the gene ends were 5 bases for V and 10 bases for J; bases not matched to a gene: 13. Germline loops: CDR1 SGHTA, CDR2 FQGNSA. The CDR3 has 14 amino acids. CDR3 coding DNA: TGTGCCAGCAGCGCCGGGACTACCTTTTCGGACCAGTACTTC. Its protein is CASSAGTTFSDQYF.

Worth noting for this clonotype: A read error may be the cause here, since a much bigger clone is one base away. The chain is built from TRBV12-3 or TRBV12-4 and TRBJ1-2; 9 bases fit TRBD1. The CDR3 has 13 residues. J lost 4 bases, V lost 6 bases, and 3 bases had no gene match. CDR3 in DNA: TGTGCCAGCAGGTCGGGACAGGGCTATGGCTACACCTTC. It encodes CASRSGQGYGYTF.

The chain recombines TRBV7-9 with TRBJ2-4; TRBD1 might be the D (6 bases). CDR1 is SEHNR and CDR2 is FQNEAQ in the germline V gene (reference sequence). Trimming pared 6 bases from V and 13 bases from J, leaving 16 bases between. This CDR3 is 12 amino acids long. CDR3 residues: CASRPGVGEQYF. CDR3 DNA sequence: TGTGCCAGCAGGCCAGGGGTGGGTGAGCAGTACTTC.

The V call is TRBV20-1, the J call TRBJ1-2, with D perhaps matching TRBD1 (5 bases). V was trimmed by 0 bases and J by 3 bases, leaving 14 bases between them. The germline gives CDR1 DFQATT, CDR2 SNEGSKA (reference sequence). CDR3 length: 15 amino acids. The CDR3 here is CSARDNARGDYGYTF. The CDR3 DNA follows: TGCAGTGCTAGAGATAATGCCAGAGGGGACTATGGCTACACCTTC.

J is TRBJ1-5 and V is TRBV7-2; 7 nucleotides agree with TRBD1. V lost 3 bases, J lost 7 bases, and 6 bases stayed unmatched. The germline CDR1 and CDR2 sequences are SGHTA and FQGNSA. The CDR3 is made up of 14 amino acids. CDR3 nucleotide sequence: TGTGCCAGCAGCTTCGGACAGGCCGGGCAGCCCCAGCATTTT. It translates to CASSFGQAGQPQHF.

This clonotype has more than one count but fewer than ten. The chain joins TRBV29-1 to TRBJ1-5; 12 bases fit TRBD1. CDR1 is SQVTM and CDR2 is ANQGSEA in the germline V gene. This CDR3 comprises 14 residues. The V gene end was trimmed by 6 bases and the J gene end by 2 bases; junction bases not matched to a gene: 2. The CDR3 nucleotides are TGCAGCGTGGGGACAGGGGGCCGCAATCAGCCCCAGCATTTT. Protein sequence: CSVGTGGRNQPQHF.

This CDR3 reads CSVRGSEAFF. The CDR3, as DNA: TGCAGCGTTCGCGGGTCCGAAGCTTTCTTT. The chain combines TRBV29-1 with TRBJ1-1, with D unclear. CDR1 and CDR2 from the germline V gene are SQVTM and ANQGSEA. Trimming pared 5 bases from V and 8 bases from J, leaving 9 bases between. The CDR3 covers 10 residues.

V and J are TRBV12-3 or TRBV12-4 and TRBJ1-5; tentatively, D is TRBD1 (6 bases). This CDR3 has 13 amino acids. V was trimmed by 3 bases and J by 7 bases, leaving 10 bases between them. CDR3 sequence (DNA): TGTGCCAGCAGTTTGAGGGACAACCAGCCCCAGCATTTT. Translating it yields CASSLRDNQPQHF.

This clonotype has just a few counts. The DNA for the CDR3 is TGTGCCAGCAGTTTTTTTATCGGGACAGGGTTGACAGATACGCAGTATTTT. Protein: CASSFFIGTGLTDTQYF. This chain joins TRBV28 and TRBJ2-3, with 9 bases matching TRBD1. This CDR3 is 17 amino acids long. J lost 3 bases, V lost 3 bases, and 10 bases had no gene match. Germline assignment: CDR1 MDHEN and CDR2 SYDVKM.

The table lists this clonotype with a count of one. A much bigger clone sits one base away, suggesting this may be a read error. This chain uses TRBV7-2 with TRBJ2-7; the D is unclear. The CDR3 runs to 15 residues. With 1 base removed from V and 2 bases from J, the gap between germline ends came to 12 bases. Germline-derived CDR1 and CDR2 are SGHTA and FQGNSA. Here the CDR3 DNA reads TGTGCCAGCAGCTTAGGCTCATCTCGACCCTACGAGCAGTACTTC. Amino acid sequence: CASSLGSSRPYEQYF. The variable domain in full, with the rest retrieved from reference TRBV7-2 and TRBJ2-7, is GAGVSQSPSNKVTEKGKDVELRCDPISGHTALYWYRQSLGQGLEFLIYFQGNSAPDKSGLPSDRFSAERTGGSVSTLTIQRTQQEDSAVYLCASSLGSSRPYEQYFGPGTRLTVT.

This clonotype was detected a few times. The chain uses TRBV6-1 and TRBJ2-7, with D tentatively TRBD1 (5 bases). The germline gives CDR1 MNHNS, CDR2 SASEGT. CDR3 length equals 14 residues. V lost 5 bases, J lost 3 bases, and 14 bases lay in between. The CDR3 DNA follows: TGTGCCAGCAGTCCACGACAGACAAGCTACGAGCAGTACTTC. Translation gives CASSPRQTSYEQYF.

The DNA for the CDR3 is TGCAGCGCTCCTGGGACTAGCGGGCCGACCTACAATGAGCAGTTCTTC. Protein sequence: CSAPGTSGPTYNEQFF. The J gene is TRBJ2-1, the V gene TRBV29-1, with TRBD2 matching 12 bases. J was trimmed by 2 bases and V by 7 bases; bases with no gene match: 9. The CDR3 runs 16 residues. Germline V lookup: CDR1 SQVTM, CDR2 ANQGSEA.

This rearrangement joins TRBV9 to TRBJ1-2; D may be TRBD1 (6 bases). Germline-derived CDR1 and CDR2 are SGDLS and YYNGEE. Trimming cost V 0 bases and J 3 bases, with 12 bases left between them. The CDR3 is made up of 15 amino acids. For the CDR3, the DNA is TGTGCCAGCAGCGTAGCACAGGGACAATACTATGGCTACACCTTC. It codes for CASSVAQGQYYGYTF.

CDR3 coding DNA: TGCGCCAGCAGCCACCCCACAGCGGGAACCCCCGATACGCAGTATTTT. Protein sequence: CASSHPTAGTPDTQYF. This sequence joins TRBV5-1 and TRBJ2-3; TRBD2 agrees at 7 bases. CDR1 and CDR2 from the germline V gene are SGHRS and YFSETQ. With 4 bases clipped from V and 6 bases from J, the junction kept 14 bases outside the gene matches. The CDR3 has 16 amino acids.

The chain recombines TRBV5-1 with TRBJ1-6; D is unclear. V was shortened by 0 bases and J by 10 bases, with 8 bases between the two germline ends. CDR1 is SGHRS and CDR2 is YFSETQ in the germline V gene. The CDR3 is 13 amino acids. CDR3 loop: CASSLETESPLHF. In DNA form, the CDR3 reads TGCGCCAGCAGCTTGGAGACCGAGTCACCCCTCCACTTT.

This chain uses TRBV7-2 with TRBJ2-5; D is undetermined. CDR3 length: 13 residues. Germline CDR1 SGHTA, CDR2 FQGNSA. V was pared by 5 bases and J by 5 bases, with 12 bases between. DNA for the CDR3: TGTGCCAGCAGCCCGGAGCCCCGGGAGACCCAGTACTTC. The encoded protein is CASSPEPRETQYF.

The chain joins TRBV11-2 to TRBJ2-7; no reliable D call. Germline-derived CDR1 and CDR2 are SGHAT and FQNNGV. There are 13 residues in the CDR3. V was clipped by 7 bases and J by 7 bases, with 17 bases between them. CDR3 coding DNA: TGTGCCAGCAACCCACAGACCCCGCGGGAGCAGTACTTC. It specifies CASNPQTPREQYF.

A few counts support this clonotype. The V call is TRBV5-1, the J call TRBJ2-7, with no clear D. V shed 0 bases and J shed 0 bases, with 10 bases lying between them. CDR1 SGHRS and CDR2 YFSETQ come from the germline V gene. The CDR3 sequence is 15 residues long. The CDR3 spells CASSLEAATSYEQYF. The CDR3 DNA reads as TGCGCCAGCAGCTTGGAGGCAGCCACCTCCTACGAGCAGTACTTC.

This clonotype has just a few counts. The chain links TRBV6-5 to TRBJ1-2; D not resolved. Germline V gene sequence: CDR1 MNHEY, CDR2 SVGAGI. The CDR3 is 16 amino acids. V gave up 6 bases and J gave up 5 bases, with 22 bases separating them. CDR3 residues: CASRTLSSEQIYGYTF. The CDR3 nucleotides are TGTGCCAGCAGGACCCTCTCCAGCGAGCAAATATATGGCTACACCTTC.

The CDR3 nucleotides are TGCAGTGCTCGTCGTTTCAGACCCGACGCCTACAATGAGCAGTTCTTC. Translated: CSARRFRPDAYNEQFF. The V gene is TRBV20-1, the J gene TRBJ2-1, with D unclear. CDR3 size: 16 residues. Germline-derived CDR1 and CDR2 are DFQATT and SNEGSKA (reference sequence). V gave up 5 bases and J gave up 2 bases, with 19 bases separating them.

This rearrangement joins TRBV28 to TRBJ1-1; no reliable D call. Trimming stripped 5 bases from V and 8 bases from J, with 12 bases between. This CDR3 region has 12 residues. The V gene's germline CDR1 is MDHEN and CDR2 SYDVKM. CDR3 loop: CASSPRTDEAFF. DNA for the CDR3: TGTGCCAGCAGTCCCCGGACGGACGAAGCTTTCTTT.